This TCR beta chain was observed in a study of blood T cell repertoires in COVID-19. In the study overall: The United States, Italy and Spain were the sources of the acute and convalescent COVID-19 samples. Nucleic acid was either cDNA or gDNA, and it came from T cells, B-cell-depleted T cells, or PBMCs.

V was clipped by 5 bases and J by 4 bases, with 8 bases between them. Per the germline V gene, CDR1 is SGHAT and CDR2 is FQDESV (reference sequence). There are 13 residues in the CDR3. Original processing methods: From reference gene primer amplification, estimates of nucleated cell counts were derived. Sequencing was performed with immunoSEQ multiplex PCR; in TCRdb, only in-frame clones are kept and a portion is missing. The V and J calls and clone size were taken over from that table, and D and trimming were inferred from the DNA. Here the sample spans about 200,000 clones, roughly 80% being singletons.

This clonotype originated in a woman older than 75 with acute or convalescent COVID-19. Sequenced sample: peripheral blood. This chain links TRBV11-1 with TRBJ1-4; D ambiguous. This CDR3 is CASSEQNNEKLFF. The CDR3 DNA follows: TGTGCCAGCAGCGAACAGAATAATGAAAAACTGTTTTTT.